This T cell receptor beta chain was captured in a study of OX40 agonist ivuxolimab in advanced cancers. Notes on the study in general: With doses of 0.1 to 3.0 mg/kg, CD4+ and CD8+ blood T cells had undergone clonal expansion by week 6.

The CDR3 consists of 15 residues. V lost 5 bases, J lost 0 bases, and 5 bases stayed unmatched. In germline, CDR1 is MNHNS, CDR2 SASEGT. Clones were sequenced by immunoSEQ multiplex PCR, and TCRdb holds only the in-frame ones, with some missing. Among approximately 65,000 clones listed, roughly 91% were seen once. Comment on this clone: Its antigen is currently unknown.

This receptor was identified in an adult with an advanced solid tumor such as melanoma, head and neck, liver or kidney cancer. Sequenced material: CD4+ or CD8+ T cells sorted from blood, taken in a trial of the OX40 agonist ivuxolimab. The chain carries TRBV6-1 and TRBJ2-3, with 7 bases lining up with TRBD1. The CDR3 loop is CASSSGQTSTDTQYF. CDR3 nucleotide sequence: TGTGCCAGCAGTTCGGGACAGACTAGCACAGATACGCAGTATTTT.